A single sample gave rise to the 30 T cell receptor beta chains below, sequenced in a study of blood T cells in healthy people across ages. The second PCR ran about 6 to 12 cycles with a sample-barcoded 5' primer and J-beta primers. TCRdb passed the 5' RACE reads through MiXCR, listing each CDR3 protein once. The data show fewer than 750,000 distinct CDR3 sequences, with about 45% seen just once and about 26% held by the top ten. The specimen sequenced was blood. The receptors derive from an older man in good health.

V gene TRBV6-1 combines with J gene TRBJ2-4; tentatively, D is TRBD1 (6 bases). The CDR3 consists of 14 residues. Germline V lookup: CDR1 MNHNS, CDR2 SASEGT. Trimming took 2 bases from V and 8 from J, leaving 13 bases between them. As DNA, the CDR3 is TGTGCCAGCAGTGAATGGGAAGGGGGAGACATTCAGTACTTC. Its translation is CASSEWEGGDIQYF.

V gene TRBV25-1 combines with J gene TRBJ2-7, with D perhaps TRBD1 (5 bases). Deletions cut 8 bases from V and 6 bases from J, with 20 bases between. This CDR3 contains 14 residues. Germline values: CDR1 MGHDK, CDR2 SYGVNS. CDR3 coding DNA: TGTGCCAGCCAACCTCAGGGCCGAGTCCGCGAGCAGTACTTC. This gives the protein CASQPQGRVREQYF.

This rearrangement joins TRBV7-3 to TRBJ2-7, with TRBD1 identical over 12 bases. The CDR3 totals 16 residues. Losses at the gene ends were 4 bases for V and 5 bases for J; bases not matched to a gene: 9. Germline V lookup: CDR1 SGHTA, CDR2 FQGTGA. The CDR3 spells CASSSSGTGGRHEQYF. The CDR3 DNA sequence: TGTGCCAGCAGCTCGTCCGGGACAGGGGGCCGACACGAGCAGTACTTC.

This chain links TRBV20-1 with TRBJ1-1; D gene ambiguous. The CDR3 spans 12 residues. Germline lookup yields CDR1 DFQATT and CDR2 SNEGSKA (reference sequence). V was cut by 0 bases and J by 6 bases, with 8 bases left in between. Here the CDR3 DNA reads TGCAGTGCTAGAGATCTGGCAGCTGAAGCTTTCTTT. Translation gives CSARDLAAEAFF.

A few counts support this clonotype. This rearrangement joins TRBV2 to TRBJ1-1, with 8 nucleotides matching TRBD1. Germline-derived CDR1 and CDR2 are SNHLY and FYNNEI. Losses at the gene ends were 6 bases for V and 0 bases for J; bases not matched to a gene: 3. The length of the CDR3 is 14 residues. CDR3 residues: CASSGQGVNTEAFF. The CDR3 nucleotides read TGTGCCAGCAGCGGACAGGGAGTGAACACTGAAGCTTTCTTT.

This clonotype appeared a few times. The gene calls are TRBV7-2 and TRBJ2-7, with 11 bases identical to TRBD2. The DNA end is a closer match to TRBJ2-5, so the J assignment may be wrong. Germline CDR1 is SGHTA and CDR2 is FQGNSA. The CDR3 runs 14 residues. The CDR3 region has the DNA TGTGCCAGCAGCCTTAGCGGGGGGGCGGAGACCCAGTACTTC. Encoded protein: CASSLSGGAETQYF.

As to this clonotype: A read error may explain this, as a much larger clone is one base away. This chain uses TRBV6-6 with TRBJ2-1; a weak D match, TRBD1 (5 bases). The last part of the DNA fits TRBJ2-7 better; the J call may be wrong. Per germline, CDR1 MNHNY and CDR2 SVGAGI (reference sequence). The CDR3 length is 15 residues. This chain's CDR3 is CASSRPGQGHNEQYF. The CDR3 DNA reads TGTGCCAGCAGTCGACCAGGGCAGGGCCACAATGAGCAGTACTTC.

The chain combines TRBV27 with TRBJ2-7; D not resolved. The CDR3 sequence is 13 residues long. Germline V CDR1 and CDR2: MNHEY, SMNVEV (reference sequence). Deletions cut 4 bases from V and 1 base from J, with 8 bases between. The CDR3 loop reads CASSSIRSYEQYF. CDR3 coding DNA: TGTGCCAGCAGTTCGATACGGTCCTACGAGCAGTACTTC.

In this sample, this clonotype turned up a few times. The chain joins TRBV7-2 to TRBJ2-7; possible D gene TRBD1, 6 bases. The CDR3 runs 14 residues. V was cut by 5 bases and J by 2 bases, with 13 bases left in between. Germline V gene sequence: CDR1 SGHTA, CDR2 FQGNSA. The CDR3 is CASSLLQGPYEQYF. In DNA form, the CDR3 reads TGTGCCAGCAGCCTACTACAGGGTCCCTACGAGCAGTACTTC.

This clonotype was detected only a few times. This chain links TRBV20-1 with TRBJ2-1; 8 positions match TRBD2. After removal of 2 bases from V and 7 bases from J, the junction contained 10 bases not matched to a gene. Germline CDR1 is DFQATT and CDR2 is SNEGSKA (reference sequence). The CDR3 is 15 residues long. The CDR3 sequence: CSARSGRGGINEQFF. CDR3 nucleotide sequence: TGCAGTGCTAGATCGGGCCGGGGGGGAATAAATGAGCAGTTCTTC.

This clonotype has more than one count but fewer than ten. V usage is TRBV12-3 or TRBV12-4 and J usage is TRBJ2-5; a possible D gene is TRBD1 (6 bases). The CDR3 runs 16 residues. Trimming removed 6 bases at V and 1 base at J, with 18 bases between. CDR3 nucleotide sequence: TGTGCCAGCAGGAACTCGGACAGAACTTTCCAAGAGACCCAGTACTTC. It is translated as CASRNSDRTFQETQYF.

CDR3 DNA: TGTGCCAGCATTCCCCGGGACAGGGGAGTTCCACCCCTCCACTTT. This gives the protein CASIPRDRGVPPLHF. The genes are TRBV2 and TRBJ1-6, with 10 bases matching TRBD1. J gave up 11 bases and V 7 bases, and 11 bases lay outside the gene matches. CDR1 SNHLY and CDR2 FYNNEI come from the germline V gene. The CDR3 length is 15 residues.

This chain connects TRBV4-3 to TRBJ2-1; possibly TRBD1 or TRBD2 for D (6 bases each). With 1 base removed from V and 3 bases from J, the gap between germline ends came to 13 bases. This CDR3 has 16 residues. Germline CDR1 is LGHNA and CDR2 is YSLEER. CDR3 in amino acids: CASSQAWGAIYNEQFF. In nucleotides, the CDR3 is TGCGCCAGCAGCCAAGCATGGGGGGCTATCTACAATGAGCAGTTCTTC.

The chain's CDR3 is CASSQPSRDNEGYTF. The CDR3 nucleotides read TGCGCCAGCAGCCAACCTTCCCGGGACAACGAAGGCTACACCTTC. This chain joins TRBV4-1 and TRBJ1-2, with D possibly being TRBD1 (6 bases). Germline CDR1 is MGHRA and CDR2 is YSYEKL. The CDR3 sequence is 15 residues long. V gave up 2 bases and J gave up 8 bases, with 18 bases separating them.

This clonotype was seen only a few times. The chain recombines TRBV29-1 with TRBJ2-2, with a tentative D call TRBD1 (6 bases). V was pared by 6 bases and J by 4 bases, with 12 bases between. The CDR3 runs 13 residues. CDR1 and CDR2 from the germline V gene are SQVTM and ANQGSEA. The DNA for the CDR3 is TGCAGCGTCGGACAGACAGTCACCGGGGAGCTGTTTTTT. Translated: CSVGQTVTGELFF.

This chain uses TRBV12-3 or TRBV12-4 with TRBJ2-5; unclear D gene. The J call may be mistaken, given a closer DNA end match to TRBJ2-7. This CDR3 contains 14 residues. The CDR3 protein is CASSSRRRWSEQYF. The CDR3 nucleotides are TGTGCCAGCAGTTCACGACGCCGCTGGTCCGAGCAGTACTTC.

This clonotype was detected only a few times. The chain has TRBV3-1 and TRBJ1-5; weak D call: TRBD1 (5 bases). Trimming cost V 4 bases and J 2 bases, with 9 bases left between them. CDR1 and CDR2 from the germline V gene are LGHDT and YNNKEL (reference sequence). The CDR3 has 14 amino acids. The CDR3 here is CASSRDGGNQPQHF. In nucleotides, the CDR3 is TGTGCCAGCAGCCGGGACGGAGGCAATCAGCCCCAGCATTTT.

The chain employs TRBV11-2 and TRBJ2-1; 7 nucleotides match TRBD1. The CDR3 is 15 amino acids. The V and J ends lost 5 bases and 4 bases, in that order; junction bases with no gene match: 8. Germline V gene sequence: CDR1 SGHAT, CDR2 FQNNGV. Here the CDR3 reads CASSPGTAYYNEQFF. The CDR3 DNA sequence: TGTGCCAGCAGCCCCGGGACAGCCTATTACAATGAGCAGTTCTTC.

This rearrangement joins TRBV5-1 to TRBJ2-1, with 14 bases that match TRBD2. V lost 2 bases and J lost 9; bases outside the gene matches: 10. Germline V gives CDR1 SGHRS, CDR2 YFSETQ. The CDR3 loop spans 17 amino acids. CDR3 coding DNA: TGCGCCAGCAGCTTTTGGGGAGGGACTAGCGGGAGTGGTGAGCAGTTCTTC. Protein sequence: CASSFWGGTSGSGEQFF.

The chain couples TRBV6-2 or TRBV6-3 to TRBJ2-1; D is unclear. This CDR3 is 16 amino acids long. CDR1 and CDR2 (germline): MNHEY, SVGEGT. The germline V and J ends were trimmed by 6 bases and 9 bases, with 24 bases remaining between them. The CDR3 DNA is TGTGCCAGCAGCCTCGGTCACCTAAGACCTAATAGTGAGCAGTTCTTC. Its protein product is CASSLGHLRPNSEQFF.

The chain employs TRBV5-5 and TRBJ1-5; TRBD1 agrees at 8 bases. Germline CDR1 SGHKS, CDR2 YYEKEE (reference sequence). The CDR3 covers 16 residues. J gave up 4 bases and V 4 bases, and 10 bases lay outside the gene matches. The CDR3 DNA sequence: TGTGCCAGCAGCCGGGGCGGGACAGGAATAAATCAGCCCCAGCATTTT. It encodes CASSRGGTGINQPQHF.

V gene TRBV20-1 combines with J gene TRBJ2-3; no reliable D call. Germline V lookup: CDR1 DFQATT, CDR2 SNEGSKA (reference sequence). The CDR3 consists of 13 residues. This CDR3 is CGTPARVGDTQYF. The CDR3 DNA reads TGCGGCACTCCGGCTAGGGTAGGAGATACGCAGTATTTT.

This rearrangement joins TRBV12-3 or TRBV12-4 to TRBJ2-2, with 7 bases identical to TRBD1. Losses at the gene ends were 7 bases for V and 1 base for J; bases not matched to a gene: 6. This CDR3 has 15 residues. Here the CDR3 reads CASTKGAMNTGELFF. CDR3 nucleotides: TGTGCCAGCACCAAGGGGGCAATGAACACCGGGGAGCTGTTTTTT.

Written as DNA, the CDR3 is TGTGCCAGCAGCGACCGGGACACATACTACGAGCAGTACTTC. Translating gives CASSDRDTYYEQYF. The rearrangement joins TRBV21-1 to TRBJ2-7; the table's TRBD1 call for D was not verified on the DNA. TRBV21-1 is a known pseudogene. The CDR3 has 14 residues.

This clonotype has a handful of counts. The chain links TRBV7-2 to TRBJ1-2; TRBD1 matches 12 bases. The CDR3 length is 17 residues. Germline V gene lookup returns CDR1 SGHTA and CDR2 FQGNSA. The trim removed 1 base at V and 4 bases at J, leaving 7 bases unmatched. The CDR3 coding sequence is TGTGCCAGCAGCTTAGTTGGGGGACAGGGGGCCGGCTATGGCTACACCTTC. This translates into CASSLVGGQGAGYGYTF.

The sample holds a few counts of this clonotype. The V call is TRBV6-5, the J call TRBJ1-1, with a weak D call TRBD1 (5 bases). The CDR3 spans 15 residues. The ends were cut back, 0 bases at V and 4 bases at J, with 12 bases in the middle. The germline CDR1 and CDR2 sequences are MNHEY and SVGAGI. The CDR3 region is CASSYSPRVGTEAFF. The CDR3 DNA is TGTGCCAGCAGTTACTCCCCCAGGGTGGGCACTGAAGCTTTCTTT.

The V gene is TRBV5-1, the J gene TRBJ2-5, with 7 bases matching TRBD1. V shed 4 bases and J 2 bases; nucleotides not matched to a gene: 8. The CDR3 runs to 15 residues. CDR1 SGHRS and CDR2 YFSETQ come from the germline V gene. The CDR3 region is CASSVDRVGQETQYF. The CDR3 DNA sequence: TGCGCCAGCAGCGTCGACAGGGTCGGACAAGAGACCCAGTACTTC.

With regard to this clonotype: With a much larger clone just one base away, this may be a read error. The chain uses TRBV11-2 and TRBJ2-3; D gene unclear. Germline loops: CDR1 SGHAT, CDR2 FQNNGV. V was trimmed by 2 bases and J by 4 bases, leaving 7 bases between them. The CDR3 is 13 amino acids. CDR3 nucleotide sequence: TGTGCCAGCAGCTTAATTCCCCCAGATACGCAGTATTTT. The encoded protein is CASSLIPPDTQYF.

This clonotype was seen ten or more times. The germline gene is not matched at one end of the junction; a read error may be the cause. The CDR3 DNA follows: TGTGCCAGCTCCCTTAGTGGATCCACAGATACGCAGTATTTT. Translating gives CASSLSGSTDTQYF. The chain uses TRBV5-1 and TRBJ2-3; D is undetermined. The CDR3 extends over 14 amino acids. Per germline, CDR1 SGHRS and CDR2 YFSETQ.

The V and J genes are TRBV7-2 and TRBJ2-7; D perhaps matches TRBD2 (6 bases). Germline CDR1 is SGHTA and CDR2 is FQGNSA. The CDR3 covers 15 residues. With 4 bases removed from V and 2 bases from J, the gap between germline ends came to 15 bases. CDR3 nucleotides: TGTGCCAGCAGCTCCGGACGCGGGGCCCCCTACGAGCAGTACTTC. Protein: CASSSGRGAPYEQYF.